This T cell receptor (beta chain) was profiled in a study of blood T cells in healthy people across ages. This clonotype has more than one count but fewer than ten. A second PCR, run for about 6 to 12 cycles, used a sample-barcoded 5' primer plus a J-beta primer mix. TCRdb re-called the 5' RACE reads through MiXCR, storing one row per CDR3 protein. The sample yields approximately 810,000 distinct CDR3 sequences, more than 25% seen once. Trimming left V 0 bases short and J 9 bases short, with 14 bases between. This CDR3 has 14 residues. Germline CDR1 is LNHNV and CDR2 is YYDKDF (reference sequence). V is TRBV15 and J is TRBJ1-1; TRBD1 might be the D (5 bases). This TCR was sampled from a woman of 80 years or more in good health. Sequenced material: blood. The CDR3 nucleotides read TGTGCCACCAGCAGAGATTCCGGGGCGGGCCAAGCTTTCTTT. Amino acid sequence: CATSRDSGAGQAFF. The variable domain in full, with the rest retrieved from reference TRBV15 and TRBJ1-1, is DAMVIQNPRYQVTQFGKPVTLSCSQTLNHNVMYWYQQKSSQAPKLLFHYYDKDFNNEADTPDNFQSRRPNTSFCFLDIRSPGLGDTAMYLCATSRDSGAGQAFFGQGTRLTVV.